This TCR beta chain was obtained from a study of T cells in Graves' hyperthyroidism and ophthalmopathy. Amplification of TCR beta CDR3 regions was performed using RNA transcripts as template. HTBI primers drove first-round RT-PCR of the TCR CDR3. TCRdb analysed the multiplex PCR reads with MiXCR anew, one entry per CDR3 protein. Of under 400,000 distinct CDR3 sequences listed, over 20% are singletons. Graves' hyperthyroidism was deemed stable given no ophthalmopathy progression within 18 months. This CDR3 region has 16 residues. V dropped 2 bases and J dropped 7 bases, with 16 bases sitting between them. CDR1 is SGHRS, CDR2 YFSETQ, per germline.

J is TRBJ1-6 and V is TRBV5-1; D ambiguous. Sequences were obtained from blood. This receptor was identified in a woman in her 50s with Graves' hyperthyroidism. The CDR3 loop reads CASSFRTGRSNSPLHF. Written as DNA, the CDR3 is TGCGCCAGCAGCTTTCGAACGGGAAGATCGAATTCACCCCTCCACTTT. The full variable domain, its missing parts supplied by reference TRBV5-1 and TRBJ1-6, is KAGVTQTPRYLIKTRGQQVTLSCSPISGHRSVSWYQQTPGQGLQFLFEYFSETQRNKGNFPGRFSGRQFSNSRSEMNVSTLELGDSALYLCASSFRTGRSNSPLHFGNGTRLTVT.